This T cell receptor beta chain was identified in a study of blood T cell repertoires in COVID-19. Clones were read by immunoSEQ multiplex PCR, and TCRdb kept only the in-frame ones, dropping some. The sample lists around 170,000 clones; just over 85% were seen once. Enrolled through a virtual design, the participants were between 18 and 89 years of age and came from 24 US areas. The recovered donors of Cohort 3 showed two negative PCRs, clearance, or symptom resolution. The receptor was derived from a woman aged 18-30 years who had recovered from COVID-19. Sequencing input: PBMCs or T cells enriched from blood (not recorded which).

The CDR3 sequence is CASSQLAEPIYEQYF. The CDR3 nucleotides are TGTGCCAGCAGCCAACTAGCGGAGCCAATCTACGAGCAGTACTTC. The chain uses TRBV11-2 and TRBJ2-7; 8 bases map to TRBD2. This CDR3 has 15 residues. The V segment lost 5 bases and the J segment 3 bases; nucleotides outside the gene matches: 9. Germline lookup yields CDR1 SGHAT and CDR2 FQNNGV.